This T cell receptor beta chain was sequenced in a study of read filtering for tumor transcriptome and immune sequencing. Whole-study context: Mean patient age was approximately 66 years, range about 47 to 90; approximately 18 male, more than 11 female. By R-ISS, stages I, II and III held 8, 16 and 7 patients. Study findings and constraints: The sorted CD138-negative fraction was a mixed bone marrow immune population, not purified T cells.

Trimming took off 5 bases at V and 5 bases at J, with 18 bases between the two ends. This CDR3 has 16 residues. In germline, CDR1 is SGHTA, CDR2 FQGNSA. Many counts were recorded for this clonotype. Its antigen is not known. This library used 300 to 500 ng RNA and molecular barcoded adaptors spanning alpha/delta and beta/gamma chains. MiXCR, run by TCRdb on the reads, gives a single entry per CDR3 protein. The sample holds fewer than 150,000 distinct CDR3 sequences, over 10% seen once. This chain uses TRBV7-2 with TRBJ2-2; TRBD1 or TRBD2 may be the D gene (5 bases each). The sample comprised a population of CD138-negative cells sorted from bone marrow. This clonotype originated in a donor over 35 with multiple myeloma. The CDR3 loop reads CASSKGRGGPTGELFF. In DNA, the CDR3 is TGTGCCAGCAGCAAAGGCCGGGGCGGGCCAACCGGGGAGCTGTTTTTT.